This is a list of T cell receptor beta chains from one sample in a study of T cell clonotyping in hematopoietic cell transplantation. Produced via immunoSEQ multiplex PCR; TCRdb's table is partial and in-frame only. The sample lists some 4,200 clones, approximately 80% occurring once. This specimen consisted of peripheral blood mononuclear cells, obtained 100 days after allogeneic stem cell transplant. Every receptor here comes from a male patient aged 50 to 60 who had an allogeneic stem cell transplant from an unrelated donor, so the T cells may come from the graft donor. Some clones in this sample may be carry-over from other donors' samples. Both conserved end residues are part of each CDR3. Fields, in order: J gene, V gene, D gene, clone size, CDR3 DNA, CDR3 protein. D genes are given only for firm matches. Clone size, where shown, is once, few, many, or a class for clones that have expanded.

TRBJ1-2 TRBV7-2 TRBD1 - TGTGCCAGCAGCTTAGGGACAGGCATGAGCTACACCTTC CASSLGTGMSYTF
TRBJ2-2 TRBV25-1 - once TGTGCCAGCAGTGACGTGGGTCGTGGCACCGGGGAGCTGTTTTTT CASSDVGRGTGELFF
TRBJ1-4 TRBV5-1 - - TGCGCCAGCAAGACGCCCAGGGTGAATGAAAAACTGTTTTTT CASKTPRVNEKLFF
TRBJ2-1 TRBV7-2 TRBD2 - TGTGCCAGCAGCTTAGCCGTGGCGGGAGGGGGGTACAATGAGCAGTTCTTC CASSLAVAGGGYNEQFF
TRBJ1-2 TRBV6-5 - - TGTGCCAGCAGTCGCCTGACAGCTAACTATGGCTACACCTTC CASSRLTANYGYTF
TRBJ1-5 TRBV7-8 TRBD1 - TGTGCCAGCAGCTTTGGGACAGGAGGTTTGCATCAGCCCCAGCATTTT CASSFGTGGLHQPQHF
TRBJ1-5 TRBV28 - - TGTGCCAGCAGTTTACGGGGCAGGGGACGCAATCAGCCCCAGCATTTT CASSLRGRGRNQPQHF
TRBJ1-2 TRBV5-6 - few TGTGCCAGCAGGGCTCAAGTGGGGGGGCAAAATGGCTACACCTTC CASRAQVGGQNGYTF
TRBJ1-5 TRBV6-5 TRBD1 once TGTGCCAGCAGCCAAGACAGGGACAATCAGCCCCAGCATTTT CASSQDRDNQPQHF
TRBJ2-1 TRBV25-1 - - TGTGCCAGCAGCACCCCCCCGGACACGTACAATGAGCAGTTCTTC CASSTPPDTYNEQFF
TRBJ2-7 TRBV14 - - TGTGCCAGCAGCCCCCTGCTTAGTGACCCCCCCTACGAGCAGTACTTC CASSPLLSDPPYEQYF
TRBJ2-7 TRBV7-3 - - TGTGCCAGCAGCCGTACGCCTCGTACCGAGCAGTACTTC CASSRTPRTEQYF
TRBJ1-2 TRBV25-1 - - TGTGCCAGCAGTGATCAGGGGAACTATGGCTACACCTTC CASSDQGNYGYTF
TRBJ1-6 TRBV2 TRBD1 - TGTGCCAGCAGCCGGGACAGGGGGCTGTCCTTT CASSRDRGLSF
TRBJ2-1 TRBV29-1 TRBD2 - TGCAGCGTTGGGGCGGGGGAGGACAATGAGCAGTTCTTC CSVGAGEDNEQFF
TRBJ2-5 TRBV5-1 - - TGCGCCAGCAGCTCTGGGAGCTTAGAGACCCAGTACTTC CASSSGSLETQYF
TRBJ2-7 TRBV21-1 - - TGTGCCAGCAGGTGGGGGCCGGGGTTCTCCTACGAGCAGTACTTC CASRWGPGFSYEQYF
TRBJ2-3 TRBV5-1 - - TGCGCCAGCAGCTTGGAGGGCACAGATACGCAGTATTTT CASSLEGTDTQYF
TRBJ2-1 TRBV7-3 TRBD2 - TGTGCCAGCAGCCCAGGGGGTACGCGGGAGGGGTACAATGAGCAGTTCTTC CASSPGGTREGYNEQFF
TRBJ2-1 TRBV7-2 - once TGTGCCAGCAGCTTGGGCGGGTGGTATGAGCAGTTCTTC CASSLGGWYEQFF
TRBJ2-7 TRBV7-2 - - TGTGCCAGCAGCTTAGAGGCACAGGGATACTACGAGCAGTACTTC CASSLEAQGYYEQYF